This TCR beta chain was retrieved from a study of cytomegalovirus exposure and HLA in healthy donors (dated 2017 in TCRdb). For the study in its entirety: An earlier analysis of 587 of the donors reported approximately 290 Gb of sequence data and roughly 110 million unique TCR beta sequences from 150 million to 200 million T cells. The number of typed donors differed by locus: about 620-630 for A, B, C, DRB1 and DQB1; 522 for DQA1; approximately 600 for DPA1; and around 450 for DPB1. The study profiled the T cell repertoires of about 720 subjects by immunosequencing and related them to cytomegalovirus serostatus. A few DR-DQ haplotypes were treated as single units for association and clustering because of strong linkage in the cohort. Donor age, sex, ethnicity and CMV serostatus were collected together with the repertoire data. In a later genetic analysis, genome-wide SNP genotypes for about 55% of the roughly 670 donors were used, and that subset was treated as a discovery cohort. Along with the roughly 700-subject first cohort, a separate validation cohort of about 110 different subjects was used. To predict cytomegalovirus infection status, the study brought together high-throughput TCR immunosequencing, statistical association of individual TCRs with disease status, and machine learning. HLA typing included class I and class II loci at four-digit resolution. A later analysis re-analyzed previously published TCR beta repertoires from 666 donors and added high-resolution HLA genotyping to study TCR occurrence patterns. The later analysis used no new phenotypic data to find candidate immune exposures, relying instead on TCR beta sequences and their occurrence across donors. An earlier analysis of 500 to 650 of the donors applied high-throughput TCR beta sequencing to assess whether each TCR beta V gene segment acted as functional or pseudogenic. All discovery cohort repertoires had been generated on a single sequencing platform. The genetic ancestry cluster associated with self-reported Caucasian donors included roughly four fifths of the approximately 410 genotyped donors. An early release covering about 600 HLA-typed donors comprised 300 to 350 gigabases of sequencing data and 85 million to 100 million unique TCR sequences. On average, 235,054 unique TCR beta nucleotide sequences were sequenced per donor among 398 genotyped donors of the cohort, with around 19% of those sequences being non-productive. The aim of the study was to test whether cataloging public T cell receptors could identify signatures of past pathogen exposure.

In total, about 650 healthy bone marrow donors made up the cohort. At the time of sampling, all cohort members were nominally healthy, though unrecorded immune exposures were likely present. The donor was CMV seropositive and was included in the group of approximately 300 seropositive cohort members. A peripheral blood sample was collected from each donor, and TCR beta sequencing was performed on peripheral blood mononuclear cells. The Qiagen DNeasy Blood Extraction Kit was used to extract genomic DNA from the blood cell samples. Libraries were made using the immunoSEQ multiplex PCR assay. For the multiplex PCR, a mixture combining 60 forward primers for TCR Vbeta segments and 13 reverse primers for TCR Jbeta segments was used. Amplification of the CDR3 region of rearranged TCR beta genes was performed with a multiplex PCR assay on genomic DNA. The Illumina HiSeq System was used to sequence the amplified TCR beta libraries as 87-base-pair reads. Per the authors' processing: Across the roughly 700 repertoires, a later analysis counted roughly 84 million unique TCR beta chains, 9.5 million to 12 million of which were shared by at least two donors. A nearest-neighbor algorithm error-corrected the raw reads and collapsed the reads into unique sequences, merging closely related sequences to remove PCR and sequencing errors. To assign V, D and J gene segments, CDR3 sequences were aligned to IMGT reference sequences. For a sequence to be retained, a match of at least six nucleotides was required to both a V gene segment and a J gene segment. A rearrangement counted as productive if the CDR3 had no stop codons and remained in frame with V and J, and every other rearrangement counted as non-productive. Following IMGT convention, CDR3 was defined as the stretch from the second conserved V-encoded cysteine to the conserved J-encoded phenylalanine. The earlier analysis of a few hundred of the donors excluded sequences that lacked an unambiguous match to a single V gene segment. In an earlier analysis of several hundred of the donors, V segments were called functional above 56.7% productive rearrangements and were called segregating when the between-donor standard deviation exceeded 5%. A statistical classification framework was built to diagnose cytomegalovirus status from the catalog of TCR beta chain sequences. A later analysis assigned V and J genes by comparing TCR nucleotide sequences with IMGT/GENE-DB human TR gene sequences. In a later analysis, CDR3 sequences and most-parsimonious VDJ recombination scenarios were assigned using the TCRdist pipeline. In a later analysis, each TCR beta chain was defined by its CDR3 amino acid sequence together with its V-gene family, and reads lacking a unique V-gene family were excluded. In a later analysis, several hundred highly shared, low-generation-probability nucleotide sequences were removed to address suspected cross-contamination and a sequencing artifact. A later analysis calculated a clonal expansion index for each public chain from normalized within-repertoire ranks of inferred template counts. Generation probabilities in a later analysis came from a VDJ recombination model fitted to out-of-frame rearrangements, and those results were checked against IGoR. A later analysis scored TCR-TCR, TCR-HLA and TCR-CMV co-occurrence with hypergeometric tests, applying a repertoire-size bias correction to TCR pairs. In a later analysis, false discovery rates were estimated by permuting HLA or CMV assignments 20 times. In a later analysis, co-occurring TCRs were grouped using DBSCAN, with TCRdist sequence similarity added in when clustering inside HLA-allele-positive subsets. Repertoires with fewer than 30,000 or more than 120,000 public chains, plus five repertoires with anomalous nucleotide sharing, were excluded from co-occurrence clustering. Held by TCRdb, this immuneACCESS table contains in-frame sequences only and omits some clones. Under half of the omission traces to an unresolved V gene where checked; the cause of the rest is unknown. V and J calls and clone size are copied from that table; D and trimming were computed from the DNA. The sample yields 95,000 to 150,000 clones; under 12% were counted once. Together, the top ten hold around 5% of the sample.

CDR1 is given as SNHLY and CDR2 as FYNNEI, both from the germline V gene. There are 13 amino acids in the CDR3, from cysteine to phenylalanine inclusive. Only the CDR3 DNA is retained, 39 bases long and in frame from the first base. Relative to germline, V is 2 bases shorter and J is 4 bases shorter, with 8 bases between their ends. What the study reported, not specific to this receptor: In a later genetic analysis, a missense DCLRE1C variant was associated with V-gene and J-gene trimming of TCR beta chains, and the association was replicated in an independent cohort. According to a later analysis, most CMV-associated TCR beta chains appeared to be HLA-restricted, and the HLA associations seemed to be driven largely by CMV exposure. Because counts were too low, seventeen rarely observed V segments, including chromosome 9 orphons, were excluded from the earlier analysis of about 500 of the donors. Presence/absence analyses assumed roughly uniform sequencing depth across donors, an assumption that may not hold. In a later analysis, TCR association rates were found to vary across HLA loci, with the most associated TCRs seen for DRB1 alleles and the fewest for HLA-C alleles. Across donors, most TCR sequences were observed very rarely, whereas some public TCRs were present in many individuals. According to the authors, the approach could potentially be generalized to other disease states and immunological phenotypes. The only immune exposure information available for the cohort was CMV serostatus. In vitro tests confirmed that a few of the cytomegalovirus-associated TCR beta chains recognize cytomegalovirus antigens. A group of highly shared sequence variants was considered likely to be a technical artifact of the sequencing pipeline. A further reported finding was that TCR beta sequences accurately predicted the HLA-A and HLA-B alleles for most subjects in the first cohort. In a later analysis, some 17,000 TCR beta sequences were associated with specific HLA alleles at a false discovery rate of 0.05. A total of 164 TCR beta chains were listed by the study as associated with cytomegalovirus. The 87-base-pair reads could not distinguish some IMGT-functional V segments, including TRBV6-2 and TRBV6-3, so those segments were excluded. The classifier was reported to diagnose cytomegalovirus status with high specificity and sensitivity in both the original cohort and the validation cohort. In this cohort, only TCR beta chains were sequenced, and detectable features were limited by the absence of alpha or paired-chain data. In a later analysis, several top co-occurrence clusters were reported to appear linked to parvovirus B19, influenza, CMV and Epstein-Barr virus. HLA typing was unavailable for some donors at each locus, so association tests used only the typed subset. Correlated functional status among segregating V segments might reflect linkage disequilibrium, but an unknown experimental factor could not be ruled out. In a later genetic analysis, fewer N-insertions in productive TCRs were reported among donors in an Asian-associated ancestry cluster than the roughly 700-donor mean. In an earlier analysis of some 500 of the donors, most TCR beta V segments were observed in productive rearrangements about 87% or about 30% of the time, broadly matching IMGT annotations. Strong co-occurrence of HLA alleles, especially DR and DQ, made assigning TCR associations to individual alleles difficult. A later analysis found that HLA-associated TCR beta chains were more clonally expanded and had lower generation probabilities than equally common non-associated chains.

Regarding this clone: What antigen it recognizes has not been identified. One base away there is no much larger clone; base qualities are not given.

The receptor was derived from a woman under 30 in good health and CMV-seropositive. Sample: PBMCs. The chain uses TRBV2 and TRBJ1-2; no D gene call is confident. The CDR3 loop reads CASSERSAYGYTF. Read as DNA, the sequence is TGTGCCAGCAGTGAAAGGAGTGCCTATGGCTACACCTTC. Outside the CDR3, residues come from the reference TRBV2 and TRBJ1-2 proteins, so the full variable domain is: EPEVTQTPSHQVTQMGQEVILRCVPISNHLYFYWYRQILGQKVEFLVSFYNNEISEKSEIFDDQFSVERPDGSNFTLKIRSTKLEDSAMYFCASSERSAYGYTFGSGTRLTVV.